The 16 T cell receptor beta chains below come from one sample, sequenced in a study of blood T cell repertoires in COVID-19. The assay was immunoSEQ multiplex PCR, and TCRdb's table has in-frame clones only and misses some. The table includes approximately 210,000 clones, roughly four fifths detected once. The sequencing input was peripheral blood. These receptors all stem from a woman in her forties with acute or convalescent COVID-19.

The chain carries TRBV18 and TRBJ1-3, with D maybe TRBD1 (6 bases). V was pared by 6 bases and J by 1 base, with 10 bases between. The CDR3 runs to 14 residues. Per the germline V gene, CDR1 is KGHSH and CDR2 is LQKENI. The CDR3 DNA is TGTGCCAGCTCTGTACAGGGATCTGGAAACACCATATATTTT. Translating gives CASSVQGSGNTIYF.

This clone was seen only a few times. For the CDR3, the DNA is TGTGCCAGCTCACCATCCCCTTCCTGGAGTGAAAAACTGTTTTTT. Translated: CASSPSPSWSEKLFF. The rearrangement links TRBV18 to TRBJ1-4; D is unresolved. CDR3 size: 15 residues. The V and J ends lost 2 bases and 7 bases respectively, with 14 bases between them. Germline-derived CDR1 and CDR2 are KGHSH and LQKENI.

The chain links TRBV21-1 to TRBJ2-7; TRBD2 reflects the table's D call only, with no check against the DNA. TRBV21-1 is flagged as a pseudogene. This CDR3 spans 14 amino acids. The CDR3 nucleotides are TGTGCCAGCAGCAAAGAAGCCGTCATGTACGAGCAGTACTTC. Its protein product is CASSKEAVMYEQYF.

The CDR3 sequence is CASSLRGGGQETQYF. For the CDR3, the DNA is TGCGCCAGCAGCCTACGGGGGGGCGGACAAGAGACCCAGTACTTC. The J gene is TRBJ2-5, the V gene TRBV5-1; 8 bases line up with TRBD2. The length of the CDR3 is 15 residues. Germline V lookup: CDR1 SGHRS, CDR2 YFSETQ. V shed 4 bases, J shed 2 bases, and the junction held 7 bases outside the gene matches.

This chain uses TRBV7-2 with TRBJ2-7; 10 bases match TRBD2. This CDR3 region has 18 residues. Germline V gene data show CDR1 as SGHTA and CDR2 as FQGNSA. Trimming at V came to 0 bases and at J to 2 bases, leaving 10 bases not matched to a gene. CDR3 DNA sequence: TGTGCCAGCAGCTTAGCCGATCCGGGCCTAGCGGGGGCCTACGAGCAGTACTTC. As protein: CASSLADPGLAGAYEQYF.

The chain has TRBV6-5 and TRBJ1-2; tentative D call: TRBD1 (6 bases). The CDR3 runs 14 residues. Germline V lookup: CDR1 MNHEY, CDR2 SVGAGI. V dropped 5 bases and J dropped 3 bases, with 13 bases sitting between them. In DNA form, the CDR3 reads TGTGCCAGCAGTCGACAGGCGGAGGACTATGGCTACACCTTC. Translation gives CASSRQAEDYGYTF.

The genes are TRBV7-6 and TRBJ2-3; 16 bases agree with TRBD2. Germline V gene data show CDR1 as SGHVS and CDR2 as FNYEAQ. There are 18 residues in the CDR3. The trim removed 4 bases at V and 1 base at J, leaving 5 bases unmatched. DNA of the CDR3: TGTGCCAGCAGCTCTCCGGGACTAGCGGGAGGGGGCACAGATACGCAGTATTTT. Translated: CASSSPGLAGGGTDTQYF.

This clone is a singleton in its sample. The chain links TRBV6-5 to TRBJ1-4; D might be TRBD1 (5 bases). V lost 6 bases and J 12 bases, leaving 17 bases between the germline ends. This CDR3 is built from 13 residues. Germline V gene data show CDR1 as MNHEY and CDR2 as SVGAGI. CDR3 in amino acids: CASRKQVETELFF. CDR3 nucleotide sequence: TGTGCCAGCAGGAAACAGGTCGAAACTGAACTGTTTTTT.

About this clone: An end of the junction differs from the germline gene, which may be a read error. The CDR3 DNA is TGTGCCTGGAGTGGGCCGACTCCTAGGCGGGAAACTGATGAAAAACTGTTTTTT. Amino acid sequence: CAWSGPTPRRETDEKLFF. This chain joins TRBV30 and TRBJ1-4; no clear D. The CDR3 contains 18 residues. Germline loops: CDR1 GTSNPN, CDR2 SVGIG (reference sequence).

The chain joins TRBV5-6 to TRBJ2-7; tentative D call: TRBD2 (5 bases). CDR3 length: 11 residues. Germline CDR1 is SGHDT and CDR2 is YYEEEE. Trimming took off 2 bases at V and 6 bases at J, with 6 bases between the two ends. The CDR3 nucleotides are TGTGCCAGCAGCTTCGAGGGCGAGCAGTACTTC. Translation: CASSFEGEQYF.

This CDR3 reads CASTTYEQYF. In DNA, the CDR3 is TGTGCCAGCACCACCTACGAGCAGTACTTC. The chain joins TRBV21-1 to TRBJ2-7; the D call TRBD1 from the table was never checked on the DNA. TRBV21-1 is recorded as a pseudogene. This CDR3 comprises 10 residues.

The V call is TRBV6-5, the J call TRBJ1-5, with 7 bases that match TRBD1. The CDR3 consists of 15 residues. Germline V gives CDR1 MNHEY, CDR2 SVGAGI. J gave up 0 bases and V 4 bases, and 3 bases lay outside the gene matches. The CDR3 here is CASSFKGASNQPQHF. The CDR3 DNA reads TGTGCCAGCAGTTTTAAGGGGGCTAGCAATCAGCCCCAGCATTTT.

This clone was counted once. The chain carries TRBV2 and TRBJ1-5; D gene uncertain. This CDR3 has 15 amino acids. Trimming stripped 7 bases from V and 3 bases from J, with 16 bases between. Germline CDR1 and CDR2: SNHLY and FYNNEI. The CDR3 protein is CASILRAGLNQPQHF. The CDR3 DNA is TGTGCCAGCATCCTAAGGGCGGGCCTCAATCAGCCCCAGCATTTT.

J is TRBJ2-1 and V is TRBV7-9; D is unclear. Per the germline V gene, CDR1 is SEHNR and CDR2 is FQNEAQ (reference sequence). This CDR3 region has 11 residues. With 3 bases removed from V and 6 bases from J, the gap between germline ends came to 3 bases. The CDR3 region has the DNA TGTGCCAGCAGCTTCCTCAATGAGCAGTTCTTC. This gives the protein CASSFLNEQFF.

J is TRBJ2-7 and V is TRBV24-1; a possible D gene is TRBD1 (6 bases). From germline, CDR1 is KGHDR and CDR2 SFDVKD. This CDR3 spans 17 amino acids. Trimming pared 1 base from V and 5 bases from J, leaving 20 bases between. Here the CDR3 reads CATSDFSQQGRPHEQYF. In nucleotides, the CDR3 is TGTGCCACCAGTGATTTCTCCCAACAGGGAAGGCCCCACGAGCAGTACTTC.

The chain employs TRBV10-3 and TRBJ1-5, with D maybe TRBD1 (5 bases). CDR3 length equals 15 residues. Germline CDR1 ENHRY, CDR2 SYGVKD. V shed 6 bases and J shed 3 bases, with 15 bases lying between them. CDR3 nucleotides: TGTGCCATCAGGGCCCTAGACAGAAACAATCAGCCCCAGCATTTT. It encodes CAIRALDRNNQPQHF.